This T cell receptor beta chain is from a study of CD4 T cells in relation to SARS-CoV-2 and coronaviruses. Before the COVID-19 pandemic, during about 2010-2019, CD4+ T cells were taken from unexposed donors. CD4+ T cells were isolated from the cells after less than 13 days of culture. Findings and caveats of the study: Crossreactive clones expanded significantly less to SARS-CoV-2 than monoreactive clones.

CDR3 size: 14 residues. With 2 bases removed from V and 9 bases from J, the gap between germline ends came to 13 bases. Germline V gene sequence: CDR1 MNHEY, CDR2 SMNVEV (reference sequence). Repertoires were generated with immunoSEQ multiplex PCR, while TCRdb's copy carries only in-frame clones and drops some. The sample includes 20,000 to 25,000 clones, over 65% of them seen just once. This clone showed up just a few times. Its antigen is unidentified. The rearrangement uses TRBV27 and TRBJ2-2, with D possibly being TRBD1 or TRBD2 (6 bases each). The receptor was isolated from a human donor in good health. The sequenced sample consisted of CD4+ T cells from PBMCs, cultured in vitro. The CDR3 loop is CASSLNGGGRELFF. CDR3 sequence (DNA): TGTGCCAGCAGTTTAAATGGAGGGGGTCGGGAGCTGTTTTTT.